This T cell receptor (beta chain) is from a study of blood T cells in healthy people across ages. Whole-study results and caveats: It was held that diversity estimates obtained from one million T cells represented underestimates. Age showed a roughly linear inverse relationship with TCR beta diversity per million T cells.

V gave up 1 base and J gave up 7 bases, with 8 bases separating them. The CDR3 has 13 residues. The germline CDR1 and CDR2 sequences are MGHRA and YSYEKL. Ranging in age from about 6 to 90, the donors were healthy Caucasian individuals from Russia. Alongside a J-beta primer mix, a sample-barcoded 5' primer served in a second PCR lasting about 7 to 11 cycles. TCRdb re-called the 5' RACE reads with MiXCR, one entry per CDR3 protein. The top ten hold approximately 2% of the sample, which has about 2 million distinct CDR3 sequences, 49% seen once. This clonotype occurred a few times. Its antigen remains unidentified.

The V call is TRBV4-1, the J call TRBJ2-1; D unresolved. The sequenced sample consisted of blood. The receptor's source is a woman aged 40 to 49 in good health. As DNA, the CDR3 is TGCGCCAGCAGCCAAGGGGCCCTTAATGAGCAGTTCTTC. Its translation is CASSQGALNEQFF.